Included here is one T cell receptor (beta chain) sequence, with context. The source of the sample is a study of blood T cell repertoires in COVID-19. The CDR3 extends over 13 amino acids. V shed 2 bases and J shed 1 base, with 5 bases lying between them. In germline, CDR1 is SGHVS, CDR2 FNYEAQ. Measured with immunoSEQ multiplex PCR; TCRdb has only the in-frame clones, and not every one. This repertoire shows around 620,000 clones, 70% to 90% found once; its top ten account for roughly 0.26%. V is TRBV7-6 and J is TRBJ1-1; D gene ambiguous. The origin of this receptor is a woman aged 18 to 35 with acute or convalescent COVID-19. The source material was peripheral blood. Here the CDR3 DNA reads TGTGCCAGCAGCTTACACGGGAACACTGAAGCTTTCTTT. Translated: CASSLHGNTEAFF.